Sequencing of this T cell receptor (beta chain) was carried out in a study of blood T cell repertoires in COVID-19. The CDR3 loop spans 13 amino acids. Germline CDR1 LNHDA, CDR2 SQIVND (reference sequence). Trimming stripped 6 bases from V and 7 bases from J, with 15 bases between. The table came from immunoSEQ multiplex PCR; TCRdb's copy has only in-frame clones and leaves some out. Here the sample spans 59,000 or so clones, around 82% being singletons. This TCR was sampled from a man aged 55-75 years with acute or convalescent COVID-19. The chain uses TRBV19 and TRBJ1-2, with D unclear. Sequencing input: peripheral blood. CDR3 sequence (DNA): TGTGCCAGTAGCCGGGATGCTGACCGTGGCTACACCTTC. Translated, it gives CASSRDADRGYTF.